The 2 T cell receptor beta chains given below trace back to one sample, sequenced in a study of blood T cells in healthy people across ages. Combining a sample-barcoded 5' primer with a J-beta primer mix, a second PCR ran for 7 to 11 cycles. TCRdb re-called the 5' RACE reads through MiXCR, storing one row per CDR3 protein. Of 380,000 or so distinct CDR3 sequences in the sample, 50% to 60% were seen once. The sequenced material came from blood. The source of these receptors is a man aged 60 to 69 in good health.

This clonotype has only a few counts. CDR3 region: CSVDQGYEQYF. DNA of the CDR3: TGCAGCGTTGATCAGGGGTACGAGCAGTACTTC. The chain employs TRBV29-1 and TRBJ2-7; possible D gene TRBD1, 6 bases. CDR1 and CDR2 from the germline V gene are SQVTM and ANQGSEA. This CDR3 comprises 11 residues. Trimming stripped 3 bases from V and 4 bases from J, with 7 bases between.

The genes are TRBV20-1 and TRBJ2-3, with 7 bases aligning to TRBD2. Germline values: CDR1 DFQATT, CDR2 SNEGSKA (reference sequence). The CDR3 is made up of 15 amino acids. The J segment lost 2 bases and the V segment lost 6 bases, leaving 11 bases of the junction unmatched. DNA of the CDR3: TGCAGTGCCGAACCTGGCGGGGGAGTCACAGATACGCAGTATTTT. Translating it yields CSAEPGGGVTDTQYF.